This T cell receptor (beta chain) is drawn from a study of blood T cell repertoires in COVID-19. Across the whole study: Acute-phase and convalescent COVID-19 samples originated in the United States, Italy and Spain. T cells, B-cell-depleted T cells, or PBMCs supplied cDNA or gDNA.

Germline assignment: CDR1 LGHNT and CDR2 FRNRAP. The CDR3 spans 13 residues. V lost 2 bases, J lost 6 bases, and 8 bases lay in between. Methods used by the authors: Estimation of nucleated cell counts relied on the amplification of reference gene primers. The method was immunoSEQ multiplex PCR; TCRdb's version includes in-frame clones alone and lacks a portion of them. From that table come the V and J calls and clone size; the DNA was used to work out D and trimming. The sample carries about 300,000 clones, about 90% recorded once. Sequences were obtained from peripheral blood. The sequence derives from a woman in her forties who had recovered from COVID-19. The rearrangement uses TRBV12-5 and TRBJ2-1; D remains ambiguous. The CDR3 sequence is CASGLTLTNEQFF. The CDR3 bases are TGTGCTAGTGGTTTGACATTAACCAATGAGCAGTTCTTC.